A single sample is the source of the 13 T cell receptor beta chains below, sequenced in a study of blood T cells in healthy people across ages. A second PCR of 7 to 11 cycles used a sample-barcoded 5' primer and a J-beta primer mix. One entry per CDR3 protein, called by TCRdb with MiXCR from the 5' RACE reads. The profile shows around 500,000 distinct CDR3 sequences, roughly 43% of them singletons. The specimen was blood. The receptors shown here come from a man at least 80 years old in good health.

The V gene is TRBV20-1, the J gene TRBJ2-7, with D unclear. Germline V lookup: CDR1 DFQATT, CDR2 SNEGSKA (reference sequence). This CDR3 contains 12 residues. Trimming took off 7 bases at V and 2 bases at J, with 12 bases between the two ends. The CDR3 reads CSVNGPTYEQYF. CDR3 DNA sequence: TGCAGTGTAAACGGGCCTACCTACGAGCAGTACTTC.

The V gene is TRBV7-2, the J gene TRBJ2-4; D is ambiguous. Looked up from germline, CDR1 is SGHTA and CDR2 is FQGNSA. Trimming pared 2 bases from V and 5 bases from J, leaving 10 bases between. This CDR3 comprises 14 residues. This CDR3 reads CASSLSGPQNIQYF. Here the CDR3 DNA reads TGTGCCAGCAGCTTATCGGGCCCCCAAAACATTCAGTACTTC.

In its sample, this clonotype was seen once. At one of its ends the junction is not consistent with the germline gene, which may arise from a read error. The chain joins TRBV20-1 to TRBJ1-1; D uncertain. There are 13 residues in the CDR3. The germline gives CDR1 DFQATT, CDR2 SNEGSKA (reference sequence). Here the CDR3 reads CSARVGFLDEVFF. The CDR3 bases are TGCAGTGCTAGAGTGGGCTTTCTCGACGAAGTTTTCTTT.

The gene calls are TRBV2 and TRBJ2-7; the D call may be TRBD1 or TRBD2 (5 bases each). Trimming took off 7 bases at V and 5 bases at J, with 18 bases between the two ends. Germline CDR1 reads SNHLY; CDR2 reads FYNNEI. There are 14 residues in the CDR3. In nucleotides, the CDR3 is TGTGCCAGCACCCAAGGGGACGGGGTAGACGAGCAGTACTTC. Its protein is CASTQGDGVDEQYF.

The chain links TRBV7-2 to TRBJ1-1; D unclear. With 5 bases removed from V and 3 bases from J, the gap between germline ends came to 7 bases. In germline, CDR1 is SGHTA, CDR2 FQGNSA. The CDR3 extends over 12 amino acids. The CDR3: CASSAQYTEAFF. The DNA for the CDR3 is TGTGCCAGCAGCGCACAGTACACTGAAGCTTTCTTT.

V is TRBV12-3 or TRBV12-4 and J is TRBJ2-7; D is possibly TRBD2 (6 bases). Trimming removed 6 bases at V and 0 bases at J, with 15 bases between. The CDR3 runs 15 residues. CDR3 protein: CASRSGTGLSYEQYF. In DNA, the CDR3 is TGTGCCAGCAGATCCGGGACTGGCCTCTCCTACGAGCAGTACTTC.

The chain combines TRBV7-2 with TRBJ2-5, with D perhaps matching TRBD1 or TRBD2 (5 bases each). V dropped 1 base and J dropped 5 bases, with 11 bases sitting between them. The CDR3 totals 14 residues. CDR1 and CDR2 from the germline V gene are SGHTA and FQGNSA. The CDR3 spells CASSLEGDVETQYF. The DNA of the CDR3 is TGTGCCAGCAGCTTAGAAGGGGACGTCGAGACCCAGTACTTC.

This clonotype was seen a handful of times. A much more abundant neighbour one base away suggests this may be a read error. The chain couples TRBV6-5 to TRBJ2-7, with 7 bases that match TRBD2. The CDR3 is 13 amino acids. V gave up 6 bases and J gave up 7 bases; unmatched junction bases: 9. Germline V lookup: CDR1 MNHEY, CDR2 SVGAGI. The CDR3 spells CASRRWDYNEQYF. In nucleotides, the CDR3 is TGTGCCAGCAGGCGGTGGGACTACAATGAGCAGTACTTC.

CDR3 sequence: CASSFGVDTQYF. For the CDR3, the DNA is TGTGCCAGCAGCTTTGGCGTTGATACGCAGTATTTT. J is TRBJ2-3 and V is TRBV7-2, with D unresolved. Trimming left V 3 bases short and J 6 bases short, with 7 bases between. The CDR3 has 12 residues. Germline V gene sequence: CDR1 SGHTA, CDR2 FQGNSA.

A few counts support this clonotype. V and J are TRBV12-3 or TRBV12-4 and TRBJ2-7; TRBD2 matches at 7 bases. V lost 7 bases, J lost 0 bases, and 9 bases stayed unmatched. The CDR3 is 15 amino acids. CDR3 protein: CASTLSSGSSYEQYF. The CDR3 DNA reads TGTGCCAGCACCCTTTCTAGCGGCTCCTCCTACGAGCAGTACTTC.

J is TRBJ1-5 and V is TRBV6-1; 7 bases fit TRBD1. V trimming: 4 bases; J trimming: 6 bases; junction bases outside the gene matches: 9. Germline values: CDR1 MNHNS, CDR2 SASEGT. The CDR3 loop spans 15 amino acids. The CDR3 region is CASSGQGSGGQPQHF. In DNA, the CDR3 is TGTGCCAGCAGTGGACAGGGATCGGGAGGTCAGCCCCAGCATTTT.

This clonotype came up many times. Here the CDR3 reads CASSYSIDERGKLFF. In DNA, the CDR3 is TGTGCCAGCAGTTATTCAATAGATGAACGGGGAAAACTGTTTTTT. V gene TRBV6-5 combines with J gene TRBJ1-4; D ambiguous. V lost 3 bases, J lost 10 bases, and 18 bases lay in between. This CDR3 has 15 amino acids. Germline CDR1 MNHEY, CDR2 SVGAGI.

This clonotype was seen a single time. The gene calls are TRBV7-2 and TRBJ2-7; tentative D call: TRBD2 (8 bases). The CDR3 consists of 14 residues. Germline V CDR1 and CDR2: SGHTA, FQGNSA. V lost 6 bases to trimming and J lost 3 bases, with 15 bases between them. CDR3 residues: CASRGGGGIYEQYF. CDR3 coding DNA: TGTGCCAGCAGAGGGGGCGGGGGGATCTACGAGCAGTACTTC.